A single sample gave rise to the 16 T cell receptor beta chains below, sequenced in a study of response to subunit inactivated influenza vaccine. One entry per CDR3 protein, called by TCRdb with MiXCR from the RT-PCR reads. This repertoire shows approximately 300,000 distinct CDR3 sequences, 22% found once; its top ten account for about a tenth. Sequencing was performed on PBMCs from blood, taken less than 22 months after vaccination. These receptors all come from a man aged 45-69 years who received an inactivated influenza vaccine.

The genes are TRBV6-5 and TRBJ2-7, with no clear D. Germline V gives CDR1 MNHEY, CDR2 SVGAGI. V was cut by 0 bases and J by 6 bases, with 15 bases left in between. This CDR3 is 15 amino acids long. For the CDR3, the DNA is TGTGCCAGCAGTTACTCTCTTGGAAGGAAGGGCGAGCAGTACTTC. It encodes CASSYSLGRKGEQYF.

This rearrangement joins TRBV6-2 or TRBV6-3 to TRBJ2-5; TRBD2 matches at 8 bases. The CDR3 runs to 15 residues. V gave up 6 bases and J gave up 4 bases; unmatched junction bases: 10. The germline V gene has CDR1 MNHEY and CDR2 SVGEGT. The CDR3 reads CASRAAGVVTETQYF. Written as DNA, the CDR3 is TGTGCCAGCAGAGCAGCGGGAGTGGTGACAGAGACCCAGTACTTC.

The CDR3: CASSSRRGTSEDEQFF. DNA of the CDR3: TGTGCCAGCAGTTCCCGGAGAGGGACTAGCGAGGATGAGCAGTTCTTC. This chain links TRBV28 with TRBJ2-1; TRBD2 matches at 10 bases. The CDR3 loop spans 16 amino acids. Germline CDR1 reads MDHEN; CDR2 reads SYDVKM. V lost 4 bases and J lost 8; bases outside the gene matches: 11.

This clonotype was observed a few times. The gene calls are TRBV5-1 and TRBJ2-7; 8 bases align to TRBD1. CDR1 and CDR2 from the germline V gene are SGHRS and YFSETQ. Trimming cost V 0 bases and J 7 bases; bases outside gene matches: 6. The CDR3 contains 14 residues. This chain's CDR3 is CASSLDAGTGEQYF. CDR3 nucleotide sequence: TGCGCCAGCAGCTTGGACGCCGGGACAGGAGAGCAGTACTTC.

In its sample, this clonotype was seen a few times. The V call is TRBV4-3, the J call TRBJ2-7; possibly TRBD1 or TRBD2 for D (5 bases each). The germline V and J ends were trimmed by 0 bases and 6 bases, with 12 bases remaining between them. This CDR3 is built from 14 residues. CDR1 and CDR2 from the germline V gene are LGHNA and YSLEER. The CDR3 region is CASSQDFKGSEQYF. The CDR3 bases are TGCGCCAGCAGCCAAGATTTTAAGGGGAGCGAGCAGTACTTC.

This clonotype has only a few counts. This chain links TRBV20-1 with TRBJ2-1; 8 bases line up with TRBD2. This CDR3 is 15 amino acids long. CDR1 is DFQATT and CDR2 is SNEGSKA in the germline V gene (reference sequence). The V and J ends lost 3 bases and 4 bases, in that order; junction bases with no gene match: 8. In DNA form, the CDR3 reads TGCAGTGCTAGTTCCCCGGGGGGGGTTTACAATGAGCAGTTCTTC. Translating it yields CSASSPGGVYNEQFF.

DNA of the CDR3: TGCGCCAGCAAGCGGGGTGGGGGCACAGATACGCAGTATTTT. It translates to CASKRGGGTDTQYF. The gene calls are TRBV5-1 and TRBJ2-3; 7 bases line up with TRBD2. CDR1 and CDR2 (germline): SGHRS, YFSETQ. The CDR3 runs 14 residues. The junction had 5 bases not matched to a gene; V was cut back by 6 bases and J by 1 base. The variable domain in full, completed from reference TRBV5-1 and TRBJ2-3, reads KAGVTQTPRYLIKTRGQQVTLSCSPISGHRSVSWYQQTPGQGLQFLFEYFSETQRNKGNFPGRFSGRQFSNSRSEMNVSTLELGDSALYLCASKRGGGTDTQYFGPGTRLTVL.

CDR3 sequence: CSVSSGTANTGELFF. CDR3 coding DNA: TGCAGCGTATCTTCCGGGACCGCGAACACCGGGGAGCTGTTTTTT. V gene TRBV29-1 combines with J gene TRBJ2-2; either TRBD1 or TRBD2 may fit D (5 bases each). The V gene's germline CDR1 is SQVTM and CDR2 ANQGSEA. This CDR3 contains 15 residues. The V end was cut by 6 bases, the J end by 0 bases, with 14 bases between.

This clonotype occurred a few times. The rearrangement joins TRBV30 to TRBJ2-1; D gene unclear. The CDR3 runs 13 residues. Germline lookup yields CDR1 GTSNPN and CDR2 SVGIG (reference sequence). Trimming shortened V by 0 bases and J by 6 bases, and 9 bases separated the two germline ends. The CDR3 sequence: CAWSVLTLNEQFF. CDR3 coding DNA: TGTGCCTGGAGTGTACTAACGCTCAATGAGCAGTTCTTC. The whole variable domain, filled in from reference TRBV30 and TRBJ2-1, reads SQTIHQWPATLVQPVGSPLSLECTVEGTSNPNLYWYRQAAGRGLQLLFYSVGIGQISSEVPQNLSASRPQDRQFILSSKKLLLSDSGFYLCAWSVLTLNEQFFGPGTRLTVL.

This clonotype has a handful of counts. The chain combines TRBV10-3 with TRBJ1-1; 11 nucleotides align to TRBD1. Per germline, CDR1 ENHRY and CDR2 SYGVKD. This CDR3 contains 16 residues. Trimming cost V 11 bases and J 1 base; bases outside gene matches: 12. CDR3 sequence: CAALGQGALRNTEAFF. The CDR3 DNA sequence: TGTGCCGCCCTCGGACAGGGGGCATTAAGGAACACTGAAGCTTTCTTT.

Many counts were recorded for this clonotype. V usage is TRBV28 and J usage is TRBJ1-1; D is unresolved. The CDR3 sequence is 13 residues long. The ends were cut back, 6 bases at V and 3 bases at J, with 11 bases in the middle. The germline V gene has CDR1 MDHEN and CDR2 SYDVKM. The DNA for the CDR3 is TGTGCCAGCAGCCGCGACTGGGACACTGAAGCTTTCTTT. Translating it yields CASSRDWDTEAFF.

The chain recombines TRBV6-1 with TRBJ2-1, with D maybe TRBD2 (5 bases). Trimming pared 5 bases from V and 9 bases from J, leaving 23 bases between. The CDR3 is made up of 16 amino acids. Germline CDR1 is MNHNS and CDR2 is SASEGT. The CDR3 is CASSPSPGSALGEQFF. The DNA of the CDR3 is TGTGCCAGCAGTCCATCCCCGGGGAGTGCCTTGGGTGAGCAGTTCTTC.

The V call is TRBV2, the J call TRBJ2-2, with TRBD2 as a possible D gene (6 bases). CDR1 is SNHLY, CDR2 FYNNEI, per germline. The CDR3 totals 14 residues. The germline V and J ends were trimmed by 6 bases and 8 bases, with 16 bases remaining between them. CDR3 loop: CASRRLVWEGELFF. The CDR3 DNA follows: TGTGCCAGCAGGCGACTAGTCTGGGAGGGGGAGCTGTTTTTT.

This chain links TRBV10-3 with TRBJ1-2; TRBD1 is a possible D gene (6 bases). CDR3 size: 14 residues. V was trimmed by 6 bases and J by 2 bases, leaving 13 bases between them. Germline values: CDR1 ENHRY, CDR2 SYGVKD. The DNA of the CDR3 is TGTGCCATCAGCGTACAGGGAACGAACTATGGCTACACCTTC. Residues: CAISVQGTNYGYTF.

This clonotype was picked up a small number of times. This chain joins TRBV15 and TRBJ2-2, with D uncertain. The CDR3 has 14 amino acids. V lost 6 bases, J lost 1 base, and 9 bases lay in between. Germline lookup yields CDR1 LNHNV and CDR2 YYDKDF (reference sequence). The CDR3 sequence: CATRIYRNTGELFF. For the CDR3, the DNA is TGTGCCACCAGAATTTACAGGAACACCGGGGAGCTGTTTTTT.

The V gene is TRBV18, the J gene TRBJ1-2, with a tentative D call TRBD1 (5 bases). There are 15 residues in the CDR3. The V gene's germline CDR1 is KGHSH and CDR2 LQKENI. The ends were cut back, 2 bases at V and 8 bases at J, with 18 bases in the middle. The CDR3 reads CASSPNDGAVGGYTF. The DNA for the CDR3 is TGTGCCAGCTCACCAAATGACGGGGCAGTGGGAGGCTACACCTTC.